This T cell receptor beta chain was identified during a study of T cell clonality in common variable immunodeficiency (dated by TCRdb to about 2015). Most of the CVID patients and most of the healthy controls were of Caucasian heritage. Heparinized peripheral whole blood samples of about 5 to 8.5 ml were obtained from each donor. TCRbeta CDR3 repertoires were sequenced from genomic DNA of adults with common variable immune deficiency (CVID) and healthy adult controls. The control group was made up of roughly 22 healthy adult volunteers (roughly ten male and 12 female) whose ages ranged from 23 to 66 years, with a mean age of approximately 37. Diluted blood was subjected to density centrifugation over Hypaque 1077 or Ficoll-Paque for isolation of peripheral blood mononuclear cells. Genomic DNA was obtained from unsorted mononuclear cells using either Qiagen column purification or a centrifugation-based method.

Equivalent amounts of genomic DNA from CVID and control samples were used as sequencing input. For every sample, a 60 bp segment covering the rearranged TCRbeta CDR3 region was amplified and then sequenced. The immunoSEQ assay, a bias-corrected multiplex PCR combined with high-throughput sequencing, was used to amplify TCRbeta. The paper's data handling went like this. Each unique nucleotide sequence was treated as a clone and annotated with V, D and J genes, copy number and frequency. Sequences were labeled productive if in frame, and non-productive if out of frame or containing stop codons. As previously described, clonality was calculated on the basis of Shannon's entropy. The predicted amino acid sequences of productive clones were used to derive the mean CDR3 Kyte-Doolittle hydropathy. The R hclust function was used to hierarchically cluster scaled V gene usage with Manhattan distance and complete linkage. Clone sharing by CDR3 amino acid sequence was assessed by resampling 12 repertoires per group over 100 rounds. Repertoires were searched for fewer than 85 published EBV-specific and a few hundred published CMV-specific TCRbeta sequences. After a couple of CVID samples that produced fewer than 10,000 sequences were dropped from the analysis, 35 to 45 CVID repertoires remained. TCRdb took over this immuneACCESS table, retaining in-frame rearrangements with V and J assigned. Such tables are incomplete; in checked studies, under half of the missing clones stem from an unresolved V gene, and the remainder is unexplained. V, J and clone size are taken as reported in that table, and D and trimming were inferred from the DNA itself. The table gives tens of thousands of clones for this sample, with none occurring only once. Of the sample, about 1.3% is held by the ten largest clones.

The CDR3 covers 15 residues, taking in both the cysteine and the phenylalanine. Part of the CDR3 DNA is given, 36 bases translated from base 1. The germline V gene provides CDR1 SGHTA and CDR2 FQGTGA. Trimming removed 4 bases from V and 6 bases from J, leaving 16 bases between the germline ends. This clone has ten or more counts. It has no known antigen specificity. The CDR3 extends 3 residues past the end of the read, so its final part is completed from the germline J gene. Findings and caveats that apply to the study as a whole: Differences among patients in the CVID cohort limited the correlations between repertoire features and clinical complications. Even though DNA input was equal, the average per sample came to 82,000 or so unique sequences for controls compared with around 32,000 for CVID samples. Increased TCRbeta clonality was found in CVID subjects compared with healthy controls (t-test p = 0.018), with the increase being most characteristic of about a third of subjects. According to the authors, finding the cause of the higher clonality in CVID would require sequencing the repertoires of T cell subpopulations. Fewer TCRbeta clones were shared among CVID subjects than among healthy controls (p < 0.0001). CVID TCRbeta sequences were reported to have fewer deletions and N-nucleotide insertions and to lack highly modified clones with 13 or more V deletions.

The receptor was derived from a person aged 18 to 75 in good health. Recombination joined TRBV7-3 with TRBJ2-1; TRBD2 might be the D gene, on 5 matching bases. Sequenced material: peripheral blood mononuclear cells. CDR3 bases read: TGTGCCAGCAGCTCTCCAACTAGTAGACCCAATGAG. It translates as CASSSPTSRPNE. The entire CDR3 is CASSSPTSRPNEQFF.